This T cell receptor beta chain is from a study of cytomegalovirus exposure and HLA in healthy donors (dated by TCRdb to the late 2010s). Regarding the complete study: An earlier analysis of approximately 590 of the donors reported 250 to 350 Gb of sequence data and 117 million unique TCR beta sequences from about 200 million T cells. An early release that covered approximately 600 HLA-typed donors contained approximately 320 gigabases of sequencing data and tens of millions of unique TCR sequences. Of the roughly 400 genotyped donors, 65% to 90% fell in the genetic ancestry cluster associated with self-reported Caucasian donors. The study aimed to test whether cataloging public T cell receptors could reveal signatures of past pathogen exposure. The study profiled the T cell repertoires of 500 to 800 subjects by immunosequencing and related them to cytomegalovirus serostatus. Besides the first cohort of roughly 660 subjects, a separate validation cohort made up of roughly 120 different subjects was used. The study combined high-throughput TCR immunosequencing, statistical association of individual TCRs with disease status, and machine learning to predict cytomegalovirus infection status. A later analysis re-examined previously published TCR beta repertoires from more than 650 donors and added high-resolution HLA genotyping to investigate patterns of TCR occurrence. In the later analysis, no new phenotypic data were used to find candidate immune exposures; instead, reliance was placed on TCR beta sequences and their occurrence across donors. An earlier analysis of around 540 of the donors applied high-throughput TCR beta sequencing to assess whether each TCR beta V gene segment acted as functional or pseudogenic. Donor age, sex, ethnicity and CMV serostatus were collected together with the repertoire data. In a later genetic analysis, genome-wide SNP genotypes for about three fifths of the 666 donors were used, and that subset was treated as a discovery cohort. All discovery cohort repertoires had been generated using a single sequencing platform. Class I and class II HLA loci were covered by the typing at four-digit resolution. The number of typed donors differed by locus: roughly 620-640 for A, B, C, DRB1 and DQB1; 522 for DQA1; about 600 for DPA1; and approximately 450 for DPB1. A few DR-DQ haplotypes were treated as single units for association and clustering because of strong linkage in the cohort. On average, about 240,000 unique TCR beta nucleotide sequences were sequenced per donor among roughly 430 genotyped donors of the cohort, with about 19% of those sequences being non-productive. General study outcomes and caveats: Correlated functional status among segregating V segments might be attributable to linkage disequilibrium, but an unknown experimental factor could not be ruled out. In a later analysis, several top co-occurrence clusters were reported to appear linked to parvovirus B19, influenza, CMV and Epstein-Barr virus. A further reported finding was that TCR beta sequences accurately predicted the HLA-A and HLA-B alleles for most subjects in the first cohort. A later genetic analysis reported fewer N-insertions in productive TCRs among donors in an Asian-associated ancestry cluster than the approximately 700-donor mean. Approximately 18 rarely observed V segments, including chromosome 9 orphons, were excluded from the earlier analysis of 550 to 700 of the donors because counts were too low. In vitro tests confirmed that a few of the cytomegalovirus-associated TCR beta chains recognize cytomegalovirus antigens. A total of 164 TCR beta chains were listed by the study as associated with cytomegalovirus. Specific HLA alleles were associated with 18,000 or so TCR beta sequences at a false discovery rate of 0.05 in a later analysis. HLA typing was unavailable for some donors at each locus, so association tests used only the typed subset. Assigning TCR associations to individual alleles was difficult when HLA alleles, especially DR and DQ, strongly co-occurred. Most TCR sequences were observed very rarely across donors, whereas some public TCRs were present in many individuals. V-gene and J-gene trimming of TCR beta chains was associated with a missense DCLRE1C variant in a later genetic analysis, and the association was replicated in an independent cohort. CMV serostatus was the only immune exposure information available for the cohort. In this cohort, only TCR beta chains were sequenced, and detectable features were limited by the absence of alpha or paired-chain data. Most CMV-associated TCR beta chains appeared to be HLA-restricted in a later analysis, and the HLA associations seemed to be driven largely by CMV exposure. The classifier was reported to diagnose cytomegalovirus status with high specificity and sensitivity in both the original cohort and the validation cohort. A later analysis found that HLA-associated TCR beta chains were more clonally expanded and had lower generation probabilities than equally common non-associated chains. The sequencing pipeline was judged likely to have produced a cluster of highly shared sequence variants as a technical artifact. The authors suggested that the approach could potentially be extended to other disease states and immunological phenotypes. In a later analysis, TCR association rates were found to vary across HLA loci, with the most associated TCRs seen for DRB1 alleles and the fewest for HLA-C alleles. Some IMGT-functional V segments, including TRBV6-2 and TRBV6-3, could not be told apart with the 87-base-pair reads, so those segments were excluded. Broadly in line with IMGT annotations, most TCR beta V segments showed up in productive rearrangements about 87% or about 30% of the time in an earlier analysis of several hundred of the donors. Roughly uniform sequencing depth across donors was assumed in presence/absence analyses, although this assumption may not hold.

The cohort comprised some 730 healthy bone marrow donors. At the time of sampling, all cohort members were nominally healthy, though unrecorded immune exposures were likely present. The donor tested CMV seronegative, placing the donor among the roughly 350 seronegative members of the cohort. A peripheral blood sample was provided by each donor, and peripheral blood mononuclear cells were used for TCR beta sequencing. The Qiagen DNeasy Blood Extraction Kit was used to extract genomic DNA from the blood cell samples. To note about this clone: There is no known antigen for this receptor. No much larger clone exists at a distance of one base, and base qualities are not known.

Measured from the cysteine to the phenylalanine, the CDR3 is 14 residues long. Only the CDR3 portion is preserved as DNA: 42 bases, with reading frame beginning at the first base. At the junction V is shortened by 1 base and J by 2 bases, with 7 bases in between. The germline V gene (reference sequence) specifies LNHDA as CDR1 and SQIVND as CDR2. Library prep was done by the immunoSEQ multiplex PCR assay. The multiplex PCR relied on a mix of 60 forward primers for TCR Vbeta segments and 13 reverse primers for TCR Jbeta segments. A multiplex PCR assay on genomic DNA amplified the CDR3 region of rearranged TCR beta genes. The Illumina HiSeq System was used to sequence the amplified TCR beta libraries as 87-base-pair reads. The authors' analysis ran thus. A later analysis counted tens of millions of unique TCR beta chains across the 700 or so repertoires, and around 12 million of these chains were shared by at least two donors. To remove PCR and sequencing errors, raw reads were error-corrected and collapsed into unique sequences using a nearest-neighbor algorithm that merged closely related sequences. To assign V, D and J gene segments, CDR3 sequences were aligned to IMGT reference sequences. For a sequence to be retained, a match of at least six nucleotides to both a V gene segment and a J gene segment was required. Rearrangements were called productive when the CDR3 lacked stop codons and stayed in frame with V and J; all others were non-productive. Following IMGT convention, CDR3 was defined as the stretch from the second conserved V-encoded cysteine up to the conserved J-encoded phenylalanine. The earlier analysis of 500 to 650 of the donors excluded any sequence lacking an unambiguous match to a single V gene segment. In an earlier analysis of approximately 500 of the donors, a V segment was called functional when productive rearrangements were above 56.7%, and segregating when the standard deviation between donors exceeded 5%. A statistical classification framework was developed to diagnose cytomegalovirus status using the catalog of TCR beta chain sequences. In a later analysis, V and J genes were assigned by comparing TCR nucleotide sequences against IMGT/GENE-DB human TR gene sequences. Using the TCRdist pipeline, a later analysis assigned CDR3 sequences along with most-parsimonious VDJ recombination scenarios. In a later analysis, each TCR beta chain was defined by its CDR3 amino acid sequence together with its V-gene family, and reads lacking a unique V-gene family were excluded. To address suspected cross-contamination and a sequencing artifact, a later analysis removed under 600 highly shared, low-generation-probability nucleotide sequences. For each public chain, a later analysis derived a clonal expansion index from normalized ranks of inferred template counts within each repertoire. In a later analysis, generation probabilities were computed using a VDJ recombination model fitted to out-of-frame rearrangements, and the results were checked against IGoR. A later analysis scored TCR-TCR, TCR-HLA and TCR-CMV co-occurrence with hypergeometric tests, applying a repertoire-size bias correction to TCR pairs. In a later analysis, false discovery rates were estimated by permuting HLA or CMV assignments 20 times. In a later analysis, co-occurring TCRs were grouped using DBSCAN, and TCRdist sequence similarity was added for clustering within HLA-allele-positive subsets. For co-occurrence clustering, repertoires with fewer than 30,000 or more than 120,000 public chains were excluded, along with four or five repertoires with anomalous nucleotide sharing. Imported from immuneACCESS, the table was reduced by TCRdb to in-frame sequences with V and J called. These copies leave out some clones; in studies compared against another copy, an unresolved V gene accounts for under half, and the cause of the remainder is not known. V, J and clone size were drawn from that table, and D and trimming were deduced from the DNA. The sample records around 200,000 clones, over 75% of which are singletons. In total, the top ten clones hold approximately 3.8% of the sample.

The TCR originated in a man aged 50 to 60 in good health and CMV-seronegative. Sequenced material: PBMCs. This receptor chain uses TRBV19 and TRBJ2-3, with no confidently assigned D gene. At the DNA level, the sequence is TGTGCCAGTAGTATAGGTCCCCTCACAGATACGCAGTATTTT. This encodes CASSIGPLTDTQYF.